Following are 8 T cell receptor beta chains from one sample sequenced in a study of blood T cell repertoires in COVID-19. Some clones are missing from TCRdb's copy, which holds only in-frame ones; the method was immunoSEQ multiplex PCR. The repertoire holds about 260,000 clones, with around 80% as singletons. Input material: PBMCs or T cells enriched from blood (not recorded which). Receptor source: a man younger than 45 with acute COVID-19.

The sample holds one count of this clone. This chain links TRBV5-1 with TRBJ2-6; 8 bases agree with TRBD2. V shed 0 bases, J shed 4 bases, and the junction held 12 bases outside the gene matches. The CDR3 consists of 19 residues. Germline CDR1 is SGHRS and CDR2 is YFSETQ. The CDR3 loop reads CASSLGLAGRGAGANVLTF. The CDR3 DNA reads TGCGCCAGCAGCTTGGGGCTAGCGGGCCGGGGAGCCGGGGCCAACGTCCTGACTTTC.

The rearrangement joins TRBV5-1 to TRBJ2-7; 10 nucleotides match TRBD1. This CDR3 comprises 15 residues. Germline CDR1 reads SGHRS; CDR2 reads YFSETQ. V lost 2 bases and J lost 2; bases outside the gene matches: 4. The CDR3 sequence is CASSLGTGVTYEQYV. The DNA of the CDR3 is TGCGCCAGCAGCTTAGGGACAGGGGTTACCTACGAGCAGTACGTC.

The chain employs TRBV18 and TRBJ1-3, with 7 bases aligning to TRBD1. CDR3 length equals 16 residues. Losses at the gene ends were 6 bases for V and 0 bases for J; bases not matched to a gene: 8. Germline V CDR1 and CDR2: KGHSH, LQKENI. CDR3 protein: CASSRLQGISGNTIYF. In DNA form, the CDR3 reads TGTGCCAGCTCCCGCCTACAGGGGATCTCTGGAAACACCATATATTTT. Full variable domain (rest looked up from reference TRBV18 and TRBJ1-3): NAGVMQNPRHLVRRRGQEARLRCSPMKGHSHVYWYRQLPEEGLKFMVYLQKENIIDESGMPKERFSAEFPKEGPSILRIQQVVRGDSAAYFCASSRLQGISGNTIYFGEGSWLTVV.

The V gene is TRBV9, the J gene TRBJ1-5; 7 nucleotides match TRBD1. After removal of 3 bases from V and 0 bases from J, the junction contained 6 bases not matched to a gene. CDR3 length: 16 residues. Germline V gives CDR1 SGDLS, CDR2 YYNGEE. CDR3 amino acids: CASSATGEYSNQPQHF. The CDR3, as DNA: TGTGCCAGCAGCGCTACAGGGGAATATAGCAATCAGCCCCAGCATTTT.

V gene TRBV7-2 combines with J gene TRBJ1-1, with D hard to call. In germline, CDR1 is SGHTA, CDR2 FQGNSA. Trimming removed 1 base at V and 5 bases at J, with 11 bases between. The CDR3 contains 14 residues. The CDR3 loop is CASSLVATLTEAFF. The DNA for the CDR3 is TGTGCCAGCAGCTTAGTGGCCACACTAACTGAAGCTTTCTTT. Full variable domain (missing parts from reference TRBV7-2 and TRBJ1-1): GAGVSQSPSNKVTEKGKDVELRCDPISGHTALYWYRQSLGQGLEFLIYFQGNSAPDKSGLPSDRFSAERTGGSVSTLTIQRTQQEDSAVYLCASSLVATLTEAFFGQGTRLTVV.

The gene calls are TRBV19 and TRBJ1-1; D is perhaps TRBD1 (5 bases). This CDR3 has 15 residues. Germline loops: CDR1 LNHDA, CDR2 SQIVND (reference sequence). V was trimmed by 2 bases and J by 8 bases, leaving 18 bases between them. The CDR3: CASSISAQVGTEAFF. The CDR3 DNA sequence: TGTGCCAGTAGTATATCCGCACAGGTAGGCACAGAAGCTTTCTTT.

This sequence joins TRBV21-1 and TRBJ2-7; the D call TRBD2 from the table was never checked on the DNA. TRBV21-1 is a pseudogene locus. There are 16 residues in the CDR3. DNA of the CDR3: TGTGCCAGCAGCAAGAGGCAGAGGGATTCCACCTACGAGCAGTACGTC. This encodes CASSKRQRDSTYEQYV.

The gene calls are TRBV19 and TRBJ1-6, with D possibly matching TRBD1 (5 bases). This CDR3 contains 15 residues. V lost 7 bases and J lost 3, with 13 bases in between. Per germline, CDR1 LNHDA and CDR2 SQIVND (reference sequence). CDR3 DNA sequence: TGTGCCAGTACCGTGGGGGGAGTCTATAATTCACCCCTCCACTTT. This gives the protein CASTVGGVYNSPLHF.